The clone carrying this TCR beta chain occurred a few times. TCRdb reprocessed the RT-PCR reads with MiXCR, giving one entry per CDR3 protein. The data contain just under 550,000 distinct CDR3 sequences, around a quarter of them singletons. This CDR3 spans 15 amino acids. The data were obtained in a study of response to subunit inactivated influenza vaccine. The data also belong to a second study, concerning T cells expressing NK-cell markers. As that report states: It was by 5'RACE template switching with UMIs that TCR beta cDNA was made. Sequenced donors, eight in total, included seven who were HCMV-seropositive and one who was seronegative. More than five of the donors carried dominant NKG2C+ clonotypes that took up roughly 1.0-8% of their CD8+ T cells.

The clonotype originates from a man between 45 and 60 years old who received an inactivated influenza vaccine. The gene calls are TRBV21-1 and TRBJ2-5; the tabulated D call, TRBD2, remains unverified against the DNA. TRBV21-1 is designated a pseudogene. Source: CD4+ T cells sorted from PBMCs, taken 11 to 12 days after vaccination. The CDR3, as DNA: TGTGCCAGCAGCAAAGGCTCGGGCCGGCAAGAGACCCAGTACTTC. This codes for CASSKGSGRQETQYF.